The clone carrying this T cell receptor (beta chain) was seen a few times. Single cDNA molecules in the library carried unique molecular identifiers attached during preparation. Via MiXCR, TCRdb re-called the RACE reads, giving one row per CDR3 protein. The repertoire consists of under 400,000 distinct CDR3 sequences, with about 5.1% occurring once and the leading ten covering 2.6%. This specimen belongs to a study of human T cells and chemical hapten exposure. Trimming removed 0 bases at V and 0 bases at J, with 13 bases between. The CDR3 is made up of 17 amino acids. The germline gives CDR1 SNHLY, CDR2 FYNNEI. Noted time point: pre-sensitization, week 0. The sample's treatment: therapeutic diphenylcyclopropenone sensitization with weekly scalp DPC.

This rearrangement joins TRBV2 to TRBJ2-3, with D perhaps matching TRBD1 (6 bases). This receptor was identified in a woman aged 45-65 years with alopecia areata. Some clones in this sample may be carry-over from other donors' samples. Material: whole blood, obtained in connection with sensitization to the hapten diphenylcyclopropenone (DPC). CDR3 DNA sequence: TGTGCCAGCAGTGAAGCCCAGGGGTCCACTAGCACAGATACGCAGTATTTT. The encoded protein is CASSEAQGSTSTDTQYF. Full variable domain (outside the CDR3, taken from reference TRBV2 and TRBJ2-3): EPEVTQTPSHQVTQMGQEVILRCVPISNHLYFYWYRQILGQKVEFLVSFYNNEISEKSEIFDDQFSVERPDGSNFTLKIRSTKLEDSAMYFCASSEAQGSTSTDTQYFGPGTRLTVL.